The 11 T cell receptor beta chains below were found in one sample sequenced in a study of CD8 T cells in ankylosing spondylitis. TCRdb fed the 5' RACE reads into MiXCR, producing one record per CDR3 protein. The profile shows about 360,000 distinct CDR3 sequences, approximately 15% of them singletons. Sequenced material: blood, either unsorted or a sorted T cell fraction (not recorded which). The source of these receptors is a male donor with ankylosing spondylitis or in good health (not recorded which).

There are a few counts of this clonotype. The chain links TRBV10-1 to TRBJ2-5; 9 nucleotides align to TRBD2. J lost 4 bases, V lost 4 bases, and 4 bases had no gene match. Per germline, CDR1 WNHNN and CDR2 SYGVQD (reference sequence). This CDR3 contains 14 residues. The CDR3 loop is CASSAAGGGETQYF. CDR3 nucleotides: TGCGCCAGCAGTGCGGCGGGAGGGGGAGAGACCCAGTACTTC.

This sequence joins TRBV5-1 and TRBJ1-1, with 7 bases lining up with TRBD1. The CDR3 runs 15 residues. Germline CDR1 and CDR2: SGHRS and YFSETQ. V shed 1 base, J shed 1 base, and the junction held 4 bases outside the gene matches. CDR3 protein: CASSLKGTANTEAFF. The DNA of the CDR3 is TGCGCCAGCAGCTTGAAGGGGACAGCGAACACTGAAGCTTTCTTT.

The chain carries TRBV3-1 and TRBJ2-1; D is unclear. V lost 8 bases, J lost 12 bases, and 17 bases lay in between. The CDR3 loop spans 12 amino acids. CDR1 and CDR2 from the germline V gene are LGHDT and YNNKEL (reference sequence). The CDR3 sequence: CASVDLSMRQFF. CDR3 DNA: TGTGCCAGCGTCGACTTGTCAATGAGGCAGTTCTTC.

This clonotype has only a few counts. The rearrangement joins TRBV7-2 to TRBJ1-5; D is possibly TRBD1 (6 bases). This CDR3 is built from 14 residues. Germline V gene data show CDR1 as SGHTA and CDR2 as FQGNSA. Trimming removed 1 base from V and 4 bases from J, with 8 bases in between. In DNA form, the CDR3 reads TGTGCCAGCAGCTTAGTAAGGGGGAATCAGCCCCAGCATTTT. Residues: CASSLVRGNQPQHF.

This clonotype was counted ten times or more. The genes are TRBV24-1 and TRBJ2-3; the match to TRBD1 covers 10 bases. The CDR3 runs 17 residues. Germline CDR1 is KGHDR and CDR2 is SFDVKD. J was trimmed by 1 base and V by 4 bases; bases with no gene match: 7. CDR3 region: CATSEADRGPGTDTQYF. The CDR3 DNA sequence: TGTGCCACCAGTGAAGCCGACAGGGGGCCTGGCACAGATACGCAGTATTTT.

V usage is TRBV7-9 and J usage is TRBJ2-5; no clear D gene. Trimming took 8 bases from V and 5 from J, leaving 6 bases between them. Germline values: CDR1 SEHNR, CDR2 FQNEAQ (reference sequence). The CDR3 is made up of 10 amino acids. In DNA, the CDR3 is TGTGCCAGCGATCCGGAGACCCAGTACTTC. Protein product: CASDPETQYF.

This chain connects TRBV27 to TRBJ2-6; D gene unclear. Germline V lookup: CDR1 MNHEY, CDR2 SMNVEV (reference sequence). The CDR3 has 18 residues. The germline V and J ends were trimmed by 3 bases and 3 bases, with 18 bases remaining between them. For the CDR3, the DNA is TGTGCCAGCAGTTTGAGTGGGGTTGGACGTGGTGGGGCCAACGTCCTGACTTTC. Protein product: CASSLSGVGRGGANVLTF.

The chain uses TRBV20-1 and TRBJ2-3; TRBD2 agrees at 8 bases. Germline loops: CDR1 DFQATT, CDR2 SNEGSKA (reference sequence). J lost 5 bases, V lost 2 bases, and 9 bases had no gene match. The CDR3 runs to 15 residues. The CDR3 bases are TGCAGTGCTAGACGAGAGGTAGCGGGGCTAGATACGCAGTATTTT. It encodes CSARREVAGLDTQYF.

The chain links TRBV12-3 or TRBV12-4 to TRBJ1-1; TRBD1 might be the D (5 bases). Trimming removed 5 bases from V and 3 bases from J, with 10 bases in between. This CDR3 has 13 residues. Here the CDR3 DNA reads TGTGCCAGCAGTCCAGGGCGGTACACTGAAGCTTTCTTT. It translates to CASSPGRYTEAFF.

In its sample, this clonotype was seen a few times. The chain links TRBV18 to TRBJ2-3, with D maybe TRBD2 (5 bases). Trimming took off 3 bases at V and 4 bases at J, with 14 bases between the two ends. This CDR3 region has 15 residues. Germline assignment: CDR1 KGHSH and CDR2 LQKENI. For the CDR3, the DNA is TGTGCCAGCTCACCCCTTAGAGGGAGCGCAGATACGCAGTATTTT. This sequence encodes CASSPLRGSADTQYF.

This clonotype was seen only a few times. The V call is TRBV25-1, the J call TRBJ1-1; the D is unclear. V lost 6 bases, J lost 0 bases, and 8 bases lay in between. This CDR3 has 13 amino acids. CDR1 MGHDK and CDR2 SYGVNS come from the germline V gene. CDR3 bases: TGTGCCAGCAGCGGCGACCTGAACACTGAAGCTTTCTTT. This translates into CASSGDLNTEAFF.